The present entry profiles one T cell receptor beta chain with its context. Antigen: not known. Every isolated RNA sample was fully reverse transcribed, so sequencing captured expressed TCRB transcripts. Only in-frame clones appear in the TCRdb table, and some are missing; sequencing was by immunoSEQ multiplex PCR. The data hold a few hundred thousand clones, with less than 15% observed a single time. The data stem from a study of beta chain features in type 1 diabetes. Whole-study context: Sorted cells, some 110,000,000 in number, were examined across all samples.

Sorted cells reached over 98% purity in every population. Germline-derived CDR1 and CDR2 are SGHTA and FQGNSA. Between the trimmed V and J ends, which lost 1 base and 1 base, there was a span of 8 bases. The CDR3 runs 15 residues. Overall study findings and caveats: Because the template was cDNA, high-expressing cells might be over-represented. A moderate, significant TCRB CDR3 shortening appeared in type 1 diabetes across four CD4+ subsets.

The rearrangement uses TRBV7-2 and TRBJ2-1, with a tentative D call TRBD1 (5 bases). The origin of this receptor is a woman younger than 35 with type 1 diabetes. The sample comprised naive CD4+ T cells from blood. The CDR3 protein is CASSLGQRSYNEQFF. DNA for the CDR3: TGTGCCAGCAGCTTAGGACAGCGATCCTACAATGAGCAGTTCTTC.